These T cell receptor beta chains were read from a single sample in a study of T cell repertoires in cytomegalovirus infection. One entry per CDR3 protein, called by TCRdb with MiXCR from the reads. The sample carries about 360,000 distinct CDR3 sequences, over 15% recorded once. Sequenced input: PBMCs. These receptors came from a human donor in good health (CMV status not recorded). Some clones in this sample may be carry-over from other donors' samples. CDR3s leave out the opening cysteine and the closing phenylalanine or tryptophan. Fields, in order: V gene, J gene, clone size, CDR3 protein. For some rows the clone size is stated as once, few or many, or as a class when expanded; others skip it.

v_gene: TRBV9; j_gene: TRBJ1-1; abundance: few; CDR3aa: ASSVAAGGEAF
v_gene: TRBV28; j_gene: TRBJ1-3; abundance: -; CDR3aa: ASSAGGLPFSGNTIY
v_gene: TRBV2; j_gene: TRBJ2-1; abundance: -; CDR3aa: ASTPQRSGTGGEQF
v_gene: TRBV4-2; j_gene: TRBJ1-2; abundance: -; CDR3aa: ASSQDRGGYGYT
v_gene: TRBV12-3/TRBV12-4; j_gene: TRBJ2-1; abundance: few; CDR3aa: ASSLGTSGRPGEQF
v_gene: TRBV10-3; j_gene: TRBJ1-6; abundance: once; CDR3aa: AISFRGGNSPLH
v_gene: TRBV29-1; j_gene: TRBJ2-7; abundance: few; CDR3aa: SVSGTSEQY
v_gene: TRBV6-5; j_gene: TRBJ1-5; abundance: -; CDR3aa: ASSSPRTGWGQRQH
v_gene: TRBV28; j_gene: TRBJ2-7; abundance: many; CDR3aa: ASSADRVMILYEQY
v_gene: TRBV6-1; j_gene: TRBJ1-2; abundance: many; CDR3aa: ASSSPGQHINYGYT
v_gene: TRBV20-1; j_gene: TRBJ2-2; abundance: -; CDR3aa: SARSFLTGELF
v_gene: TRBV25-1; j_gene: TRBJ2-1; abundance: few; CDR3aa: ASSDQIEQF
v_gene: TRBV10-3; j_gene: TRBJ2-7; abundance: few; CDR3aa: AISQGSYEQY
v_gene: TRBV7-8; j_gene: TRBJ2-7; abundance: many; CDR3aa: ASSSDRESYEQY
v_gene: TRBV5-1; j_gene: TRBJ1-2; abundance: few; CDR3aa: ASSLIGSDYGYT
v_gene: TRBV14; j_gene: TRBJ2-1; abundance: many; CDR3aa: ASSQMGFSYNEQF
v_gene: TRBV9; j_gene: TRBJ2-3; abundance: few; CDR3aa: ASSVESSTDTQY
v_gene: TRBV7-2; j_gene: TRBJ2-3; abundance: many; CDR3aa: ASSLYSTDTQY
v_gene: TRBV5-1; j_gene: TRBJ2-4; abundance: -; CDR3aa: ASSRTEGSIQY
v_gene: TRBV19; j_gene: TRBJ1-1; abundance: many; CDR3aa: ASTDRINSNTEAF
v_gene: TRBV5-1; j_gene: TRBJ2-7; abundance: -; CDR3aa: ASSLIPSIGGGHEQY
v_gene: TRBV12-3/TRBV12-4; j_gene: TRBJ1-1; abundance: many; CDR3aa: ASSDRQGTNTEAF
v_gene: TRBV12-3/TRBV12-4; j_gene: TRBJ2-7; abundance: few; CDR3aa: ASSETSPYEQY
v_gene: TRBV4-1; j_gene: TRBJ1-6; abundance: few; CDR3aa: ASSQGLQGNSPLH
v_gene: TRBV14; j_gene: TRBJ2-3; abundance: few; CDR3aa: ASSQDLLDTQY
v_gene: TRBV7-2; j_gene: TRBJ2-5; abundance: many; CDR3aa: ALGMGGNLETQY
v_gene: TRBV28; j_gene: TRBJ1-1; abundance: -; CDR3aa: ASSERQVWAEAF
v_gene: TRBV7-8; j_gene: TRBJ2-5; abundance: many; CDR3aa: ASRQGGDQETQY
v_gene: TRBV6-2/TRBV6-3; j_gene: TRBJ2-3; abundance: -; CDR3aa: ASSYAGQHDTQY
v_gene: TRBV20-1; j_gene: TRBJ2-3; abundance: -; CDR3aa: SARDPTGRTDTQY
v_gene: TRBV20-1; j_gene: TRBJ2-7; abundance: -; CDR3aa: SAIRRGFEQY
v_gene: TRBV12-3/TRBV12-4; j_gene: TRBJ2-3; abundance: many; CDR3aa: ASSLGLASGPYTQY
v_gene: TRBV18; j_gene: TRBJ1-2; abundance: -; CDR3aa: ASSPVEGSDGYT
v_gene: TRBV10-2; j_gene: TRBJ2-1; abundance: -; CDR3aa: ASIRQGPHNEQF
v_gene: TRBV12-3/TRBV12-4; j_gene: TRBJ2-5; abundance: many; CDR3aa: ASSPGAGLAETQY
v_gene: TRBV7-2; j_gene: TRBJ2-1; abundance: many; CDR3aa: ASSMTSGRVDEQF
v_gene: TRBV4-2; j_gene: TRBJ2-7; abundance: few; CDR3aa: ASGSRDRSEQY
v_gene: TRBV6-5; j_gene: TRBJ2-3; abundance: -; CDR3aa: ASTYGGAGGSNTQY
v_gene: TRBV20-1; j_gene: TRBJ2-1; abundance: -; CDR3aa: SAHQGSPYNEQF